A selection of T cell receptor beta chains follows, all from one sample in a study of Graves' ophthalmopathy and Graves' hyperthyroidism. TCRdb redid the calling of the multiplex PCR reads with MiXCR, one entry per CDR3 protein. The table shows hundreds of thousands of distinct CDR3 sequences, with approximately 22% occurring only once. The sequencing sample was made of peripheral blood. The receptors originated from a woman younger than 35 with stable Graves' hyperthyroidism. Some clones in this sample may be carry-over from other donors' samples. Both conserved end residues are part of each CDR3. The D gene is left open where the match is weak. A row's size may be missing; if present it is once, few, many or a size class.

D: TRBD1; V: TRBV4-1; J: TRBJ1-6; length: 18; size: many; CDR3: CASSQTGRAGGWNSPLHF; DNA: TGCGCCAGCAGCCAAACCGGCCGGGCAGGGGGCTGGAATTCACCCCTCCACTTT
D: TRBD1; V: TRBV6-1; J: TRBJ1-2; length: 15; size: few; CDR3: CASSEAGTGNYGYTF; DNA: TGTGCCAGCAGTGAAGCCGGGACAGGAAACTATGGCTACACCTTC
D: -; V: TRBV27; J: TRBJ1-5; length: 16; size: -; CDR3: CASSLSIGGLSQPQHF; DNA: TGTGCCAGCAGTTTATCGATAGGGGGTTTGTCGCAGCCCCAGCATTTT
D: TRBD2; V: TRBV6-2/TRBV6-3; J: TRBJ2-7; length: 15; size: -; CDR3: CALNRGGGPSYEQYF; DNA: TGTGCCTTAAACCGGGGGGGCGGCCCCTCCTACGAGCAGTACTTC
D: -; V: TRBV7-2; J: TRBJ1-5; length: 13; size: many; CDR3: CASSLSPFQPQHF; DNA: TGTGCCAGCAGCTTAAGCCCCTTCCAGCCCCAGCATTTT
D: -; V: TRBV11-1; J: TRBJ2-2; length: 12; size: many; CDR3: CAIARGTGELFF; DNA: TGTGCCATCGCTAGGGGAACCGGGGAGCTGTTTTTT
D: -; V: TRBV20-1; J: TRBJ1-1; length: 15; size: many; CDR3: CSARGAGALLTEAFF; DNA: TGCAGTGCTAGAGGGGCAGGGGCGCTTTTAACTGAAGCTTTCTTT
D: -; V: TRBV6-2/TRBV6-3; J: TRBJ2-7; length: 16; size: -; CDR3: CASSYSVRDTSYEQYF; DNA: TGTGCCAGCAGTTACTCGGTCCGGGACACCTCCTACGAGCAGTACTTC
D: TRBD1; V: TRBV4-1; J: TRBJ1-5; length: 15; size: -; CDR3: CASSQGQMGSQPQHF; DNA: TGCGCCAGCAGCCAGGGACAGATGGGAAGTCAGCCCCAGCATTTT
D: -; V: TRBV19; J: TRBJ1-6; length: 14; size: -; CDR3: CASNQGTLNSPLHF; DNA: TGTGCCAGTAACCAGGGAACCTTGAATTCACCCCTCCACTTT
D: TRBD2; V: TRBV11-2; J: TRBJ2-2; length: 16; size: -; CDR3: CASSGLAGGRTGELFF; DNA: TGTGCCAGCAGCGGACTAGCGGGGGGGCGGACCGGGGAGCTGTTTTTT
D: -; V: TRBV6-1; J: TRBJ1-5; length: 15; size: many; CDR3: CASSEQEPAGQPQHF; DNA: TGTGCCAGCAGTGAACAGGAGCCAGCAGGTCAGCCCCAGCATTTT
D: TRBD1; V: TRBV12-3/TRBV12-4; J: TRBJ2-2; length: 16; size: many; CDR3: CASSTGDRGNTGELFF; DNA: TGTGCCAGCAGTACAGGGGACAGGGGTAACACCGGGGAGCTGTTTTTT
D: TRBD1; V: TRBV12-5; J: TRBJ1-5; length: 19; size: -; CDR3: CASGLHGTGAQNGNQPQHF; DNA: TGTGCTAGTGGTTTGCATGGGACAGGGGCCCAGAATGGCAATCAGCCCCAGCATTTT
D: -; V: TRBV29-1; J: TRBJ2-7; length: 11; size: many; CDR3: CSVGKGYEQYF; DNA: TGCAGCGTTGGGAAAGGATACGAGCAGTACTTC
D: TRBD1; V: TRBV30; J: TRBJ2-7; length: 14; size: few; CDR3: CAWRPTGKAYEQYF; DNA: TGTGCCTGGAGACCGACAGGGAAGGCCTACGAGCAGTACTTC
D: TRBD2; V: TRBV6-1; J: TRBJ2-7; length: 16; size: few; CDR3: CASSEVVAGGTYEQYF; DNA: TGTGCCAGCAGTGAAGTAGTAGCGGGGGGGACCTACGAGCAGTACTTC
D: -; V: TRBV5-6; J: TRBJ1-2; length: 13; size: many; CDR3: CASSLKQGFGYTF; DNA: TGTGCCAGCAGCTTAAAACAGGGATTTGGCTACACCTTC
D: -; V: TRBV5-1; J: TRBJ2-7; length: 14; size: -; CDR3: CASSLRGAGYEQYF; DNA: TGCGCCAGCAGCTTGAGGGGGGCAGGCTACGAGCAGTACTTC
D: TRBD1; V: TRBV28; J: TRBJ2-7; length: 14; size: -; CDR3: CASSLDRAQYEQYF; DNA: TGTGCCAGCAGTTTGGACAGGGCGCAGTACGAGCAGTACTTC
D: -; V: TRBV28; J: TRBJ2-7; length: 14; size: many; CDR3: CASTRGVSSYEQYF; DNA: TGTGCCAGCACCCGTGGGGTGAGCTCCTACGAGCAGTACTTC
D: -; V: TRBV20-1; J: TRBJ1-1; length: 14; size: many; CDR3: CSAREVTRATEAFF; DNA: TGCAGTGCTAGAGAAGTTACCCGGGCCACTGAAGCTTTCTTT
D: -; V: TRBV7-9; J: TRBJ1-2; length: 13; size: -; CDR3: CASSTARGYGYTF; DNA: TGTGCCAGCAGCACAGCCCGGGGCTATGGCTACACCTTC
D: -; V: TRBV11-2; J: TRBJ2-5; length: 16; size: many; CDR3: CASSRGVRTSQETQYF; DNA: TGTGCCAGCAGCAGGGGAGTTCGCACCTCTCAAGAGACCCAGTACTTC
D: -; V: TRBV9; J: TRBJ1-2; length: 14; size: many; CDR3: CASSAPPPGYGYTF; DNA: TGTGCCAGCAGCGCTCCCCCTCCCGGGTATGGCTACACCTTC
D: -; V: TRBV20-1; J: TRBJ1-5; length: 13; size: many; CDR3: CSARDTSNQPQHF; DNA: TGCAGTGCTAGGGACACCAGCAATCAGCCCCAGCATTTT
D: -; V: TRBV28; J: TRBJ2-4; length: 14; size: many; CDR3: CASSPVEGANIKYF; DNA: TGTGCCAGCAGTCCCGTGGAGGGGGCGAACATTAAGTACTTC
D: -; V: TRBV19; J: TRBJ2-5; length: 13; size: many; CDR3: CASRSPGIETQYF; DNA: TGTGCCAGTAGAAGCCCAGGAATAGAGACCCAGTACTTC
D: -; V: TRBV12-3/TRBV12-4; J: TRBJ2-4; length: 16; size: many; CDR3: CASSLWRRGAKNIQYF; DNA: TGTGCCAGCAGCCTGTGGCGCCGGGGGGCCAAAAACATTCAGTACTTC
D: TRBD1; V: TRBV5-1; J: TRBJ1-6; length: 15; size: many; CDR3: CASSTGQGNYSPLHF; DNA: TGCGCCAGCAGCACGGGACAGGGCAATTATTCACCCCTCCACTTT
D: -; V: TRBV11-2; J: TRBJ2-5; length: 13; size: few; CDR3: CASSSFVGETQYF; DNA: TGTGCCAGCAGCTCTTTTGTCGGGGAGACCCAGTACTTC
D: -; V: TRBV29-1; J: TRBJ1-1; length: 11; size: -; CDR3: CSVEGLTRAFF; DNA: TGCAGCGTTGAGGGGCTAACAAGAGCTTTCTTT
D: -; V: TRBV7-8; J: TRBJ2-2; length: 16; size: -; CDR3: CASSLVLGQTTGELFF; DNA: TGTGCCAGCAGCTTAGTGCTCGGACAGACAACCGGGGAGCTGTTTTTT
D: TRBD1; V: TRBV7-9; J: TRBJ1-5; length: 13; size: many; CDR3: CASQGQSNQPQHF; DNA: TGTGCCAGCCAGGGACAGAGTAATCAGCCCCAGCATTTT
D: -; V: TRBV5-6; J: TRBJ1-6; length: 15; size: -; CDR3: CASRSRGHYNSPLHF; DNA: TGTGCCAGCAGATCGAGAGGGCACTATAATTCACCCCTCCACTTT
D: -; V: TRBV2; J: TRBJ1-2; length: 12; size: few; CDR3: CASRSLVYGYTF; DNA: TGTGCCAGCAGATCTTTAGTTTATGGCTACACCTTC
D: TRBD2; V: TRBV12-3/TRBV12-4; J: TRBJ2-3; length: 15; size: -; CDR3: CASSYDPSGRDTQYF; DNA: TGTGCCAGCAGTTACGATCCCAGCGGGAGAGATACGCAGTATTTT
D: TRBD2; V: TRBV30; J: TRBJ2-7; length: 15; size: -; CDR3: CAWSVPLAGAYEQYF; DNA: TGTGCCTGGAGTGTACCACTAGCGGGCGCCTACGAGCAGTACTTC
D: -; V: TRBV12-3/TRBV12-4; J: TRBJ2-7; length: 13; size: -; CDR3: CASSLYSDSQQYF; DNA: TGTGCCAGCAGTTTGTATTCCGACAGCCAGCAGTACTTC
D: -; V: TRBV9; J: TRBJ2-2; length: 16; size: -; CDR3: CASSSWPGLNTGELFF; DNA: TGTGCCAGCAGCTCATGGCCGGGGCTAAACACCGGGGAGCTGTTTTTT
D: -; V: TRBV12-3/TRBV12-4; J: TRBJ1-2; length: 12; size: many; CDR3: CASSFRSEGYTF; DNA: TGTGCCAGCAGTTTCCGGAGTGAGGGCTACACCTTC
D: -; V: TRBV27; J: TRBJ2-7; length: 13; size: -; CDR3: CASSFSRTGEQYF; DNA: TGTGCCAGCAGTTTCTCGAGGACTGGCGAGCAGTACTTC
D: -; V: TRBV2; J: TRBJ2-7; length: 14; size: many; CDR3: CASSEGGGPYEQYF; DNA: TGTGCCAGCAGTGAAGGGGGCGGCCCCTACGAGCAGTACTTC
D: -; V: TRBV25-1; J: TRBJ2-7; length: 12; size: many; CDR3: CASSDQGTEQYF; DNA: TGTGCCAGCAGTGACCAGGGAACCGAGCAGTACTTC
D: -; V: TRBV6-1; J: TRBJ1-2; length: 11; size: many; CDR3: CASTGGLGYTF; DNA: TGTGCCAGCACCGGAGGGCTTGGCTACACCTTC
D: -; V: TRBV18; J: TRBJ2-7; length: 12; size: few; CDR3: CASSPGRVEQYF; DNA: TGTGCCAGCTCACCCGGAAGGGTCGAGCAGTACTTC
D: -; V: TRBV6-1; J: TRBJ1-2; length: 14; size: many; CDR3: CASMRGGQVNGYTF; DNA: TGTGCCAGCATGCGGGGGGGTCAGGTGAACGGCTACACCTTC
D: TRBD1; V: TRBV20-1; J: TRBJ1-5; length: 16; size: many; CDR3: CSARGPGTGSNQPQHF; DNA: TGCAGTGCTAGAGGGCCCGGGACAGGGAGCAATCAGCCCCAGCATTTT
D: TRBD2; V: TRBV5-1; J: TRBJ2-5; length: 15; size: few; CDR3: CASSLEAGGAQTQYF; DNA: TGCGCCAGCAGCTTGGAAGCGGGGGGGGCCCAGACCCAGTACTTC